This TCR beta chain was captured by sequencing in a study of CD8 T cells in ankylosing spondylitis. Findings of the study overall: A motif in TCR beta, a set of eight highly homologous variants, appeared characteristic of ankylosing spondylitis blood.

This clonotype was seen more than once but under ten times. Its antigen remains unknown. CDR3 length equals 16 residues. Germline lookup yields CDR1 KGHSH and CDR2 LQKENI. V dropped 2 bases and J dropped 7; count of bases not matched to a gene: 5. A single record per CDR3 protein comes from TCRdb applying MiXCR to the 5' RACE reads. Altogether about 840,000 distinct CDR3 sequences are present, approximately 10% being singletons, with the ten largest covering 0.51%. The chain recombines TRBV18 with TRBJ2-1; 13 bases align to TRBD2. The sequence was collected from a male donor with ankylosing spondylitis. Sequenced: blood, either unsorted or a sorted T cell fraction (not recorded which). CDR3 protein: CASSPSLAGGLNEQFF. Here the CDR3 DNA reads TGTGCCAGCTCACCATCACTAGCGGGAGGGCTGAATGAGCAGTTCTTC.